These 11 T cell receptor beta chains originate from one sample sequenced in a study of blood T cell repertoires in COVID-19. This table comes from immunoSEQ multiplex PCR, and its TCRdb copy is limited to in-frame clones, with some not included. The sample carries roughly 71,000 clones, 86% recorded once. Sequencing was done on a sample of peripheral blood. These receptors were collected from a man younger than 45 with acute or convalescent COVID-19.

This chain links TRBV6-5 with TRBJ1-2; 9 bases are a match to TRBD1. This CDR3 region has 13 residues. Germline V gene sequence: CDR1 MNHEY, CDR2 SVGAGI. J lost 5 bases, V lost 7 bases, and 5 bases had no gene match. The CDR3 region is CASTSTGGYGYTF. The CDR3 DNA follows: TGTGCCAGCACCTCGACAGGGGGTTATGGCTACACCTTC.

The chain employs TRBV5-6 and TRBJ1-2; 9 nucleotides align to TRBD1. This CDR3 is built from 16 residues. V was pared by 1 base and J by 1 base, with 5 bases of the junction left unmatched. Germline CDR1 is SGHDT and CDR2 is YYEEEE. CDR3 protein: CASSLWGQGVNYGYTF. CDR3 nucleotide sequence: TGTGCCAGCAGCTTGTGGGGACAGGGCGTTAACTATGGCTACACCTTC.

The J gene is TRBJ2-5, the V gene TRBV7-8; the match to TRBD1 covers 8 bases. This CDR3 comprises 15 residues. CDR1 is SGHVS and CDR2 is FQNEAQ in the germline V gene. Trimming cost V 1 base and J 4 bases; bases outside gene matches: 5. The CDR3 region has the DNA TGTGCCAGCAGCTTAGTTGGACAGGGCGGAGAGACCCAGTACTTC. Translated: CASSLVGQGGETQYF.

The rearrangement joins TRBV20-1 to TRBJ1-2; D might be TRBD1 (5 bases). CDR1 and CDR2 (germline): DFQATT, SNEGSKA (reference sequence). There are 12 residues in the CDR3. The V end lost 3 bases, the J end lost 7 bases, and 12 bases lay between the germline ends. CDR3 nucleotides: TGCAGTGCTAGTTACCCAAGGGGTGGCTACACCTTC. This translates into CSASYPRGGYTF.

The chain employs TRBV7-8 and TRBJ1-2; TRBD1 matches at 8 bases. Germline trimming cut 1 base from V and 8 bases from J; bases unmatched to any gene: 21. The CDR3 runs to 19 residues. Germline CDR1 reads SGHVS; CDR2 reads FQNEAQ. CDR3: CASSLERQSWDRILRGYTF. The CDR3 bases are TGTGCCAGCAGCTTAGAACGGCAGAGCTGGGACAGGATACTGCGGGGCTACACCTTC.

The rearrangement links TRBV9 to TRBJ2-3; the match to TRBD1 covers 12 bases. Unmatched junction bases numbered 9, after V lost 0 bases and J lost 4 bases. The CDR3 is made up of 18 amino acids. Germline V gives CDR1 SGDLS, CDR2 YYNGEE. CDR3 nucleotides: TGTGCCAGCAGCGTAGCAGCGGGCGGGACAGGGGGCCCAGATACGCAGTATTTT. It encodes CASSVAAGGTGGPDTQYF. Full variable domain (outside the CDR3, taken from reference TRBV9 and TRBJ2-3): DSGVTQTPKHLITATGQRVTLRCSPRSGDLSVYWYQQSLDQGLQFLIQYYNGEERAKGNILERFSAQQFPDLHSELNLSSLELGDSALYFCASSVAAGGTGGPDTQYFGPGTRLTVL.

The chain recombines TRBV5-4 with TRBJ2-3; tentative D call: TRBD1 (6 bases). V gave up 3 bases and J gave up 0 bases, with 17 bases separating them. The CDR3 has 17 residues. The germline V gene has CDR1 SGHNT and CDR2 YYREEE (reference sequence). DNA for the CDR3: TGTGCCAGCAGCTCGGGGCCCAGGGGCCGAAGCACAGATACGCAGTATTTT. Protein: CASSSGPRGRSTDTQYF. Together with reference TRBV5-4 and TRBJ2-3, the CDR3 gives the full variable domain: ETGVTQSPTHLIKTRGQQVTLRCSSQSGHNTVSWYQQALGQGPQFIFQYYREEENGRGNFPPRFSGLQFPNYSSELNVNALELDDSALYLCASSSGPRGRSTDTQYFGPGTRLTVL.

This rearrangement joins TRBV6-5 to TRBJ2-1, with 7 bases aligning to TRBD1. V lost 6 bases, J lost 7 bases, and 3 bases stayed unmatched. Germline lookup yields CDR1 MNHEY and CDR2 SVGAGI. The CDR3 extends over 12 amino acids. The CDR3 sequence is CASSRQGNEQFF. CDR3 sequence (DNA): TGTGCCAGCAGCCGACAGGGAAATGAGCAGTTCTTC.

The chain is built from TRBV5-6 and TRBJ1-2; possibly TRBD1 for D (6 bases). This CDR3 is built from 14 residues. The V end was cut by 4 bases, the J end by 4 bases, with 14 bases between. Germline CDR1 is SGHDT and CDR2 is YYEEEE. CDR3 coding DNA: TGTGCCAGCAGCGGCACTGGGGGCCTCTATGGCTACACCTTC. It specifies CASSGTGGLYGYTF. Full variable domain (outside the CDR3, taken from reference TRBV5-6 and TRBJ1-2): DAGVTQSPTHLIKTRGQQVTLRCSPKSGHDTVSWYQQALGQGPQFIFQYYEEEERQRGNFPDRFSGHQFPNYSSELNVNALLLGDSALYLCASSGTGGLYGYTFGSGTRLTVV.

The sample holds one count of this clone. V and J are TRBV6-2 or TRBV6-3 and TRBJ1-5, with 7 nucleotides matching TRBD1. The junction had 6 bases not matched to a gene; V was cut back by 0 bases and J by 10 bases. Germline lookup yields CDR1 MNHEY and CDR2 SVGEGT. This CDR3 is built from 14 residues. CDR3 region: CASSYSGGQLPQHF. The CDR3 DNA reads TGTGCCAGCAGTTACTCAGGGGGCCAACTACCCCAGCATTTT.

This clone was seen only a few times. The CDR3 spells CASSSRGTATREQYF. In DNA, the CDR3 is TGTGCCAGCAGCTCCCGGGGGACAGCGACTAGGGAGCAGTACTTC. The chain has TRBV7-9 and TRBJ2-7; tentative D call: TRBD1 (7 bases). The V gene lost 4 bases and the J gene lost 7 bases, with 20 bases spanning the gap. CDR3 length: 15 residues. Germline V gene lookup returns CDR1 SEHNR and CDR2 FQNEAQ (reference sequence).